This T cell receptor (beta chain) was recovered during a study of T cell responses to AZD1222 COVID-19 vaccine (dated by TCRdb to the early 2020s). Background on the whole study: AZD1222 recipients with second doses at about 4 weeks or about 12 weeks were pooled, because spike-specific TCR depth and breadth did not differ between schedules. A total of approximately 250 trial participants underwent TCR sequencing, of whom some 200 had received two doses of AZD1222 and 26 had received two doses of the MenACWY control vaccine. Enrollment into the trials was organized by age into subgroups of 18-55, 56-69 and 70-plus years, and those subgroups contained roughly 150, 30 and 60 TCR-sequenced participants, respectively.

Including the terminal cysteine and phenylalanine, the CDR3 comprises 13 residues. CDR3 DNA only is kept here, 39 bases in frame from base 1. V is clipped by 2 bases and J by 7 bases, and the sequence between their germline boundaries is 8 bases long. The germline V gene gives CDR1 as SGHVS and CDR2 as FNYEAQ. According to the study, the label for this sample's time point signals: baseline before first vaccination. Vaccinee samples came from UK trials COV001 and COV002, including a single-blind randomized controlled phase 2/3 trial of AZD1222 (ChAdOx1 nCoV-19) in healthy adults. For TCRbeta chain sequencing, PBMC samples were collected from trial participants at day 0 and at day 28 after the second dose. In the case of this clone: The clone's antigen remains unknown. Base-call qualities are not available, and no considerably larger clone is one nucleotide away.

The CDR3 regions of human TCRbeta chains were subjected to immunosequencing. In the original analysis: Repertoire TCRs were matched against a reference library of SARS-CoV-2-specific TCRs generated with the MIRA antigen-specificity platform. Breadth meant the fraction of unique TCRs that were SARS-CoV-2-associated, whereas depth meant the fraction of total T cells that were SARS-CoV-2-associated. Using the MIRA data, each spike-specific TCR was mapped to the spike region that the TCR reacts to and placed in a CD4 or CD8 class. Log10-transformed breadth and depth values were compared by one-way ANOVA with Sidak's multiple comparisons tests. In its TCRdb copy, this immuneACCESS table keeps in-frame sequences only and misses some clones. Where compared with another copy, unresolved V genes explain less than half of these, and the others have no known cause. Clonal size and the V and J genes are those of that table, whereas D and trimming came from the DNA. Present in this sample are some 120,000 clones, roughly 90% of which were seen just once. The ten largest account for more than 4% of the sample.

Study-level results and caveats: After two AZD1222 doses, spike-specific TCR breadth and depth were significantly higher than at day 0 and than in MenACWY recipients. Participants were mostly white British, with more females than males. The authors suggested clonal diversity may have been underestimated. The 56-69-year group was small, and its depth increase did not reach significance, likely because of low power. Because no day 14 peak-response samples were available, the repertoires could be characterized only after the peak T cell response. Nearly half of unique spike-specific TCRs reportedly recognized epitopes outside regions mutated in the B.1.351 and B.1.1.7 variants. The vaccine-associated CD4 TCRs covered the entire spike protein, and the dominant responses fell in regions 160-218 and 743-854. Conclusions about previously exposed vaccinees were limited because only six AZD1222 recipients were SARS-CoV-2 seropositive at baseline.

Here the sequenced sample was peripheral blood, taken on day 0 of AZD1222 vaccination. The TCR originated in an adult in good health. This chain joins TRBV7-6 to TRBJ2-2; TRBD2 is perhaps the D gene, given 5 matching bases. The DNA sequence reads TGTGCCAGCAGCTTACTGGCGGGCGGGGAGCTGTTTTTT. Translated, it reads CASSLLAGGELFF.